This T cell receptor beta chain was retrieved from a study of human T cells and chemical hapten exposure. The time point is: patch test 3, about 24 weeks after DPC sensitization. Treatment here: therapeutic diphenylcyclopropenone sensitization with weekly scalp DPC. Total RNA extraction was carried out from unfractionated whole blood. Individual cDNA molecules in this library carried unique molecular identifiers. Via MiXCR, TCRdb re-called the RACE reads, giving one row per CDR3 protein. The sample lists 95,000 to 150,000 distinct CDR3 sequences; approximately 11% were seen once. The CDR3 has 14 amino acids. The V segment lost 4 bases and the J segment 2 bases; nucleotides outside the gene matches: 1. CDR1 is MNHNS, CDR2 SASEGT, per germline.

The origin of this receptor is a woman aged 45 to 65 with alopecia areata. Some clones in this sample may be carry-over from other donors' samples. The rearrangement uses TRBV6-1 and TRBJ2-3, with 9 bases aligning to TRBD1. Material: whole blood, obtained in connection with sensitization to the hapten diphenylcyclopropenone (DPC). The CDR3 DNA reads TGTGCCAGCAGTGGGACAGGGGCCACAGATACGCAGTATTTT. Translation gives CASSGTGATDTQYF.